These 22 T cell receptor beta chains were sequenced from one sample in a study of blood T cell repertoires in COVID-19. TCRdb keeps only in-frame clones here, not all; method: immunoSEQ multiplex PCR. The data contain roughly 140,000 clones, around 89% of them seen just once; the ten biggest clones take up 28%. The specimen sequenced was peripheral blood. Source of these receptors: a human donor in a cohort sampled during active COVID-19.

V is TRBV6-6 and J is TRBJ2-4; D not resolved. The CDR3 covers 16 residues. V was trimmed by 0 bases and J by 0 bases, leaving 9 bases between them. Germline CDR1 is MNHNY and CDR2 is SVGAGI (reference sequence). The CDR3 region has the DNA TGTGCCAGCAGTTACTCGATCGCGGTAGCCAAAAACATTCAGTACTTC. The encoded protein is CASSYSIAVAKNIQYF.

This clone was observed once. This chain joins TRBV3-1 (or the pseudogene TRBV3-2) and TRBJ2-4, with 7 bases fitting TRBD2. V shed 4 bases and J 4 bases; nucleotides not matched to a gene: 4. The CDR3 consists of 14 residues. Germline values: CDR1 LGHDT, CDR2 YNNKEL (reference sequence). The CDR3 spells CASSLAGVKNIQYF. As DNA, the CDR3 is TGTGCCAGCAGCCTTGCGGGGGTTAAAAACATTCAGTACTTC.

J is TRBJ1-2 and V is TRBV6-1, with 8 positions matching TRBD1. The V gene's germline CDR1 is MNHNS and CDR2 SASEGT. V lost 5 bases, J lost 5 bases, and 4 bases stayed unmatched. CDR3 length: 13 amino acids. The CDR3 region has the DNA TGTGCCAGCAGTCTGACAGGGGATTATGGCTACACCTTC. Translation: CASSLTGDYGYTF.

V and J are TRBV3-1 (or the pseudogene TRBV3-2) and TRBJ2-7, with 12 bases that match TRBD2. Germline V CDR1 and CDR2: LGHDT, YNNKEL (reference sequence). This CDR3 comprises 15 residues. Trimming at V came to 1 base and at J to 2 bases, leaving 0 bases not matched to a gene. The CDR3 DNA sequence: TGTGCCAGCAGCCAAGGGACTAGCGGGACCTACGAGCAGTACTTC. Its protein product is CASSQGTSGTYEQYF.

CDR3 nucleotide sequence: TGTGCCAGCTCACCTCTGGACAGGTCCTACAATGAGCAGTTCTTC. It codes for CASSPLDRSYNEQFF. The chain joins TRBV18 to TRBJ2-1; 7 bases are shared with TRBD1. The CDR3 spans 15 residues. V was clipped by 3 bases and J by 1 base; unmatched bases: 3. In germline, CDR1 is KGHSH, CDR2 LQKENI.

The V gene is TRBV12-5, the J gene TRBJ2-3, with TRBD2 matching over 10 bases. Germline-derived CDR1 and CDR2 are LGHNT and FRNRAP. The CDR3 length is 16 residues. Germline trimming cut 5 bases from V and 3 bases from J; bases unmatched to any gene: 8. The CDR3 reads CASGPVSSGGTDTQYF. The CDR3 DNA follows: TGTGCTAGTGGTCCGGTGTCTAGCGGGGGTACAGATACGCAGTATTTT.

CDR3 loop: CASSIESGMWTEAFF. In DNA, the CDR3 is TGTGCCAGTAGTATAGAGTCAGGTATGTGGACTGAAGCTTTCTTT. This sequence joins TRBV19 and TRBJ1-1; D unresolved. The CDR3 is 15 amino acids. V was clipped by 0 bases and J by 5 bases, with 13 bases between them. Per germline, CDR1 LNHDA and CDR2 SQIVND (reference sequence). The variable domain in full, with the rest retrieved from reference TRBV19 and TRBJ1-1, is DGGITQSPKYLFRKEGQNVTLSCEQNLNHDAMYWYRQDPGQGLRLIYYSQIVNDFQKGDIAEGYSVSREKKESFPLTVTSAQKNPTAFYLCASSIESGMWTEAFFGQGTRLTVV.

In this sample, this clone turned up a few times. The V gene is TRBV4-3, the J gene TRBJ1-3, with a possible D match to TRBD1 (5 bases). The CDR3 covers 17 residues. CDR1 and CDR2 (germline): LGHNA, YSLEER. V lost 0 bases to trimming and J lost 5 bases, with 17 bases between them. DNA for the CDR3: TGCGCCAGCAGCCAAGATATCACGGGGGACTCAAGAAACACCATATATTTT. This codes for CASSQDITGDSRNTIYF.

This sequence joins TRBV19 and TRBJ1-4; 7 bases line up with TRBD1. V was pared by 6 bases and J by 0 bases, with 4 bases of the junction left unmatched. This CDR3 has 15 residues. Germline CDR1 and CDR2: LNHDA and SQIVND (reference sequence). The CDR3 DNA reads TGTGCCAGTAGGACAGGGAGTGCAACTAATGAAAAACTGTTTTTT. Protein product: CASRTGSATNEKLFF.

The genes are TRBV7-9 and TRBJ1-2; unclear D gene. Trimming pared 5 bases from V and 8 bases from J, leaving 18 bases between. Per germline, CDR1 SEHNR and CDR2 FQNEAQ (reference sequence). This CDR3 contains 14 residues. The CDR3 spells CASSTGQSGVGYTF. In DNA, the CDR3 is TGTGCCAGCAGCACGGGTCAATCCGGGGTGGGCTACACCTTC.

The rearrangement joins TRBV5-8 to TRBJ2-1; tentative D call: TRBD1 (6 bases). V dropped 0 bases and J dropped 7 bases, with 14 bases sitting between them. CDR1 and CDR2 (germline): SGHTS, YDEGEE. This CDR3 contains 15 residues. The CDR3 loop reads CASSLGGGALNEQFF. Here the CDR3 DNA reads TGTGCCAGCAGCTTGGGTGGGGGCGCACTGAATGAGCAGTTCTTC.

The gene calls are TRBV6-5 and TRBJ2-2; 9 nucleotides match TRBD1. CDR1 MNHEY and CDR2 SVGAGI come from the germline V gene. Trimming took 4 bases from V and 2 from J; bases not matched to a gene: 2. CDR3 length: 15 amino acids. As DNA, the CDR3 is TGTGCCAGCAGTTCGGACAGGGGCAACACCGGGGAGCTGTTTTTT. This translates into CASSSDRGNTGELFF.

This chain uses TRBV11-2 with TRBJ2-6; no firm D call. V was pared by 2 bases and J by 0 bases, with 11 bases between. CDR1 is SGHAT and CDR2 is FQNNGV in the germline V gene. The CDR3 is made up of 17 amino acids. This chain's CDR3 is CASSLPYYRSGANVLTF. The CDR3 DNA is TGTGCCAGCAGCTTACCATACTATCGCTCTGGGGCCAACGTCCTGACTTTC. The variable domain in full, with the rest retrieved from reference TRBV11-2 and TRBJ2-6, is EAGVAQSPRYKIIEKRQSVAFWCNPISGHATLYWYQQILGQGPKLLIQFQNNGVVDDSQLPKDRFSAERLKGVDSTLKIQPAKLEDSAVYLCASSLPYYRSGANVLTFGAGSRLTVL.

J is TRBJ2-5 and V is TRBV5-1, with 9 bases matching TRBD2. Germline V CDR1 and CDR2: SGHRS, YFSETQ. This CDR3 region has 15 residues. J lost 4 bases, V lost 4 bases, and 8 bases had no gene match. The chain's CDR3 is CASSPGTSKGETQYF. For the CDR3, the DNA is TGCGCCAGCAGCCCCGGGACTAGCAAAGGAGAGACCCAGTACTTC. The complete variable domain, with remaining parts taken from reference TRBV5-1 and TRBJ2-5, reads KAGVTQTPRYLIKTRGQQVTLSCSPISGHRSVSWYQQTPGQGLQFLFEYFSETQRNKGNFPGRFSGRQFSNSRSEMNVSTLELGDSALYLCASSPGTSKGETQYFGPGTRLLVL.

The chain joins TRBV5-1 to TRBJ2-3; 7 bases are a match to TRBD1. The germline gives CDR1 SGHRS, CDR2 YFSETQ. J gave up 3 bases and V 3 bases, and 7 bases lay outside the gene matches. This CDR3 spans 15 amino acids. The CDR3 sequence: CASSWTGGSTDTQYF. The CDR3 DNA reads TGCGCCAGCAGCTGGACAGGTGGGAGTACAGATACGCAGTATTTT.

DNA of the CDR3: TGTGCCACCAGTGATTGGGCTAGCGGGCAAGAGACCCAGTACTTC. Amino acid sequence: CATSDWASGQETQYF. V usage is TRBV24-1 and J usage is TRBJ2-5; TRBD2 matches 8 bases. Germline lookup yields CDR1 KGHDR and CDR2 SFDVKD. The CDR3 has 15 amino acids. V lost 2 bases to trimming and J lost 2 bases; unmatched junction nucleotides: 3.

V and J are TRBV7-2 and TRBJ1-2; 7 bases are shared with TRBD1. The CDR3 extends over 13 amino acids. V lost 5 bases to trimming and J lost 2 bases; unmatched junction nucleotides: 2. CDR1 is SGHTA and CDR2 is FQGNSA in the germline V gene. The CDR3 DNA is TGTGCCAGCAGCAAGACAGGGAACTATGGCTACACCTTC. It yields the protein CASSKTGNYGYTF.

The chain combines TRBV13 with TRBJ1-2; D call uncertain. Germline V gene lookup returns CDR1 PRHDT and CDR2 FYEKMQ (reference sequence). The CDR3 is 13 residues long. Trimming stripped 5 bases from V and 0 bases from J, with 7 bases between. This CDR3 is CASSAGSNYGYTF. The DNA of the CDR3 is TGTGCCAGCAGCGCAGGCTCTAACTATGGCTACACCTTC.

The J gene is TRBJ2-3, the V gene TRBV4-3, with D maybe TRBD2 (6 bases). Trimming left V 4 bases short and J 2 bases short, with 13 bases between. The CDR3 sequence is 15 residues long. CDR1 and CDR2 from the germline V gene are LGHNA and YSLEER. CDR3 sequence: CASSPGGTFTDTQYF. The CDR3 bases are TGCGCCAGCAGCCCAGGAGGGACGTTCACAGATACGCAGTATTTT.

The chain links TRBV4-1 to TRBJ2-6; 10 bases map to TRBD1. The CDR3 consists of 16 residues. Germline assignment: CDR1 MGHRA and CDR2 YSYEKL. The ends lost 5 bases at V and 4 bases at J; junction bases unmatched: 5. CDR3 in amino acids: CASSEGQGPGANVLTF. For the CDR3, the DNA is TGCGCCAGCAGCGAGGGACAGGGGCCAGGGGCCAACGTCCTGACTTTC.

V and J are TRBV21-1 and TRBJ2-2; the listed D gene, TRBD1, was not tested against the DNA. TRBV21-1 is termed a pseudogene. The CDR3 is 16 residues long. CDR3 nucleotides: TGTGCCAGCAGCAAAGTCGGGGGACAGACGACCGGGGAGCTGTTTTTT. As protein: CASSKVGGQTTGELFF.

This chain connects TRBV19 to TRBJ2-6; weak D call: TRBD2 (7 bases). In germline, CDR1 is LNHDA, CDR2 SQIVND (reference sequence). V was pared by 1 base and J by 12 bases, with 25 bases between. The CDR3 is made up of 18 amino acids. CDR3 in DNA: TGTGCCAGTAGTATAGTCAGAGTGGCGGGGGCGCTTCTCACCGTCCTGACTTTC. This translates into CASSIVRVAGALLTVLTF.